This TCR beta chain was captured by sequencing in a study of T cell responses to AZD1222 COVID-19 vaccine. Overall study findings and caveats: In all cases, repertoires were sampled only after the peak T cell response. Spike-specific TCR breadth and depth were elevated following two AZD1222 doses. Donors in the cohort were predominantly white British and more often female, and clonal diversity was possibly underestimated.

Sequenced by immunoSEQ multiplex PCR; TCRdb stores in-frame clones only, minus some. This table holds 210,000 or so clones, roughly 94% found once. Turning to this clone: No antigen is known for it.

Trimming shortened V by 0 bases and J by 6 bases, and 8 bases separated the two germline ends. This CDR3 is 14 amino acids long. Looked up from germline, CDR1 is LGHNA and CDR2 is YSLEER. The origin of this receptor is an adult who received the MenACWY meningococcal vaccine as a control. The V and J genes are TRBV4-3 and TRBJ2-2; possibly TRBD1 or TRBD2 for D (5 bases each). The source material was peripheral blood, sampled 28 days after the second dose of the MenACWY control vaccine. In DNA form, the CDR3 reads TGCGCCAGCAGCCAAGAAAGAGGGGCCGGGGAGCTGTTTTTT. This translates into CASSQERGAGELFF.